A single T cell receptor (beta chain) is shown here with its context. Its antigen is not known. The method was immunoSEQ multiplex PCR; TCRdb's version includes in-frame clones alone and lacks a portion of them. This table holds more than 20,000 clones, approximately 89% found once. CDR1 is SEHNR, CDR2 FQNEAQ, per germline (reference sequence). The germline V and J ends were trimmed by 4 bases and 0 bases, with 14 bases remaining between them. The CDR3 runs 16 residues. The data were taken from a study of lymphopenia after photon versus proton radiotherapy. Study-level points and caveats: After lymphocyte nadir, photon-treated repertoires showed oligoclonal expansion, especially CD8+ Temra. Post-nadir TCR diversity decline inversely tracked overall survival among those who died. Proton therapy kept repertoires fairly stable, unlike photons, which gained effector/memory cells.

Sequencing was performed on peripheral blood, taken from a patient treated with photon-based radiotherapy. The J gene is TRBJ2-3, the V gene TRBV7-9, with D tentatively TRBD1 or TRBD2 (5 bases each). The TCR comes from a man younger than 40 with gastric cancer. Written as DNA, the CDR3 is TGTGCCAGCAGCTCTCGGGACCGGGGAAGCACAGATACGCAGTATTTT. It encodes CASSSRDRGSTDTQYF. Full variable domain (outside the CDR3, taken from reference TRBV7-9 and TRBJ2-3): DTGVSQNPRHKITKRGQNVTFRCDPISEHNRLYWYRQTLGQGPEFLTYFQNEAQLEKSRLLSDRFSAERPKGSFSTLEIQRTEQGDSAMYLCASSSRDRGSTDTQYFGPGTRLTVL.